This is a list of T cell receptor beta chains from one sample in a study of T cell responses to AZD1222 COVID-19 vaccine. Some clones are missing from TCRdb's copy, which holds only in-frame ones; the method was immunoSEQ multiplex PCR. Of roughly 120,000 clones listed, 70% to 90% were seen once; the top ten hold about 4%. The starting material was peripheral blood, obtained on day 0 of MenACWY control vaccination. These receptors originate from an adult in good health. Both conserved end residues are part of each CDR3. Each record gives: D gene, V gene, J gene, clone size, CDR3 protein, CDR3 DNA. A D gene is named only where the DNA matches it firmly. Size is stated for part of the rows, as once, few or many counts, or as a class when the clone is expanded.

TRBD2	TRBV4-2	TRBJ2-6	.	CASSQETSGGAHVLTF	TGTGCCAGCAGCCAGGAGACTAGCGGGGGGGCCCACGTCCTGACTTTC
.	TRBV29-1	TRBJ2-5	few	CSGLIGGAQYF	TGCAGCGGACTGATAGGGGGAGCCCAGTACTTC
.	TRBV5-1	TRBJ1-6	.	CASSLQGSENSPLHF	TGCGCCAGCAGCTTACAGGGATCTGAAAATTCACCCCTCCACTTT
.	TRBV9	TRBJ1-3	.	CASSVTPGNGNTIYF	TGTGCCAGCAGCGTAACTCCAGGGAATGGAAACACCATATATTTT
TRBD1	TRBV9	TRBJ2-7	.	CASSDAGTGGSYEQYF	TGTGCCAGCAGCGACGCGGGGACAGGGGGGTCCTACGAGCAGTACTTC
.	TRBV21-1	TRBJ2-7	.	CASSKADRDLTYYEQYF	TGTGCCAGCAGCAAAGCTGATCGGGACTTAACTTATTACGAGCAGTACTTC
TRBD1	TRBV11-3	TRBJ1-4	.	CASDTGTGGTNEKLFF	TGTGCCAGCGATACCGGGACAGGGGGAACTAATGAAAAACTGTTTTTT
TRBD1	TRBV9	TRBJ1-1	.	CASSGDRANTEAFF	TGTGCCAGCAGCGGGGACAGGGCGAACACTGAAGCTTTCTTT
TRBD2	TRBV6-6	TRBJ2-1	.	CASSSMTSGGLNEQFF	TGTGCCAGCAGTTCCATGACTAGCGGGGGACTCAATGAGCAGTTCTTC
.	TRBV24-1	TRBJ2-5	.	CATSEASLGETQYF	TGTGCCACCAGTGAAGCTTCTTTGGGGGAGACCCAGTACTTC
.	TRBV4-1	TRBJ1-4	.	CASSQQGSSEKLFF	TGCGCCAGCAGCCAACAGGGGTCGAGTGAAAAACTGTTTTTT
.	TRBV13	TRBJ2-5	.	CASSSRGRGQETQYF	TGTGCCAGCAGCTCCAGGGGTAGGGGCCAAGAGACCCAGTACTTC
TRBD1	TRBV18	TRBJ1-2	.	CASSPAGDRGYGYTF	TGTGCCAGCTCCCCTGCCGGGGACAGGGGCTATGGCTACACCTTC
.	TRBV19	TRBJ1-1	.	CASSIAGRPDTEAFF	TGTGCCAGTAGTATCGCGGGGCGCCCTGACACTGAAGCTTTCTTT
TRBD1	TRBV6-2/TRBV6-3	TRBJ1-2	.	CASRYPGDSYGYTF	TGTGCCAGCAGGTACCCAGGGGACAGTTATGGCTACACCTTC
TRBD1	TRBV19	TRBJ2-5	.	CASSRQGGLQETQYF	TGTGCCAGTAGTAGACAGGGGGGGTTGCAAGAGACCCAGTACTTC
TRBD1	TRBV5-1	TRBJ1-2	.	CASSLDRGTAGYTF	TGCGCCAGCAGCTTGGACAGGGGAACGGCGGGCTACACCTTC